Listed below are T cell receptor beta chains from one sample, sequenced in a study of shared clonotypes between healthy human individuals. Data came from immunoSEQ multiplex PCR; TCRdb stores just in-frame clones and leaves some out. The sample comprises more than 2,000,000 clones, 85% to 95% of which are singletons, and about 0.37% rests with the top ten. The sequenced sample consisted of naive CD4+ T cells from PBMCs. The origin of the receptors is a man between 18 and 35 years old in good health. Some clones in this sample may be carry-over from other donors' samples. Each CDR3 is given without its conserved first and last residue.

TRBJ2-1	TRBV5-4	ASSFPSGRSKV
TRBJ2-7	TRBV6-6	ASSEGKIYEQY
TRBJ1-1	TRBV5-4	ASSLGAGGHVEAF
TRBJ2-7	TRBV5-4	ASSLAGTGTYEQY
TRBJ1-6	TRBV6-6	ASSYGDSPLH
TRBJ2-3	TRBV6-5	ASRLAGTPTDTQY
TRBJ2-1	TRBV7-2	ASSLGMGRGTYNEQF
TRBJ2-1	TRBV5-8	ASSLDGSFYNEQF
TRBJ2-1	TRBV5-1	ASSGAGLAYNEQF
TRBJ2-2	TRBV5-1	ASSSGQLSNTGELF
TRBJ2-3	TRBV15	ATSSTLADTQY
TRBJ1-2	TRBV4-3	ASSQRGQGGYGYT
TRBJ2-7	TRBV6-6	ASSTGGLYEQY
TRBJ2-3	TRBV19	ASGGESLGTDTQY
TRBJ1-3	TRBV28	ASSFPRGGTPWGTPLGNTIY
TRBJ1-4	TRBV5-1	ASSTSGVREKLF
TRBJ2-5	TRBV28	ASSRARRTETQY
TRBJ1-1	TRBV7-9	ASSLAGVNTEAF
TRBJ2-1	TRBV5-1	ASSLAPGAGANEQF
TRBJ2-7	TRBV9	ASSAGLAEPYEQY
TRBJ1-2	TRBV27	ASSLQRTPPYGYT
TRBJ2-7	TRBV5-1	ASSFFYEQY
TRBJ2-1	TRBV4-3	ASSGGGRVYYNEQF
TRBJ2-3	TRBV10-3	AIGRGDTQY
TRBJ1-3	TRBV9	ASSVGVTSAGNTIY
TRBJ1-4	TRBV29-1	SVEGLGEKLF
TRBJ2-3	TRBV6-1	ASKWGPTTDTQY
TRBJ2-5	TRBV5-4	ASSLAGGLQETQY
TRBJ2-7	TRBV7-6	ASSLTVASGASYEQY
TRBJ2-7	TRBV10-3	AISEGEQY
TRBJ2-7	TRBV7-2	ASSFSRGSPYEQY
TRBJ1-1	TRBV6-1	ASRPTGLLNTEAF
TRBJ2-5	TRBV9	ASSVDRGGAETQY
TRBJ1-2	TRBV21-1	ASGALTGGSSSYGYT
TRBJ1-3	TRBV7-2	ASSSMGQTGNTIY
TRBJ2-7	TRBV5-1	ASTLVQGSYEQY
TRBJ2-5	TRBV9	ASSNSGPRGTQY
TRBJ2-7	TRBV30	AWSPLGGFTYEQY